Listed below are T cell receptor beta chains from one sample, sequenced in a study of T-cell memory formation after mild COVID-19. TCRdb ran MiXCR on the 5' RACE reads and lists one entry per CDR3 protein. Of about 250,000 distinct CDR3 sequences in the sample, approximately 15% were seen once. Sequenced input: PBMCs or a T cell subset sorted from them (not recorded which). These receptors all stem from an adult woman who had mild COVID-19 (a few samples of this study predate the infection). Cell type and time point are not known. Both conserved end residues are part of each CDR3.

v_gene: TRBV5-1; j_gene: TRBJ2-7; CDR3aa: CASSRDRGPGEQYF
v_gene: TRBV5-6; j_gene: TRBJ2-4; CDR3aa: CASTSMATGVSKNIQYF
v_gene: TRBV12-3/TRBV12-4; j_gene: TRBJ2-3; CDR3aa: CASSLAGGVEYF
v_gene: TRBV5-1; j_gene: TRBJ1-3; CDR3aa: CASSTDGNTIYF
v_gene: TRBV12-3/TRBV12-4; j_gene: TRBJ1-6; CDR3aa: CASSFRVNSPLHF
v_gene: TRBV7-9; j_gene: TRBJ1-1; CDR3aa: CASSTRDTRWEAFF
v_gene: TRBV24-1; j_gene: TRBJ2-1; CDR3aa: CATSDPTADYSSYNEQFF
v_gene: TRBV5-1; j_gene: TRBJ1-6; CDR3aa: CASSSDIDSPLHF
v_gene: TRBV5-1; j_gene: TRBJ2-1; CDR3aa: CASRGTSGGQQFF
v_gene: TRBV29-1; j_gene: TRBJ2-1; CDR3aa: CSVRRKYLKSHNEQFF
v_gene: TRBV29-1; j_gene: TRBJ2-1; CDR3aa: CAGRRAFEQFF
v_gene: TRBV4-1; j_gene: TRBJ1-6; CDR3aa: CASSQETALLGSPLHF
v_gene: TRBV5-1; j_gene: TRBJ2-1; CDR3aa: CASSRTSGGKYNEQFF
v_gene: TRBV29-1; j_gene: TRBJ2-2; CDR3aa: CSVMTAANTGELFF
v_gene: TRBV3-1; j_gene: TRBJ1-1; CDR3aa: CASSHGGVQNTEAFF
v_gene: TRBV5-4; j_gene: TRBJ1-5; CDR3aa: CASSVDRSSPQHF